This T cell receptor beta chain comes out of a study of molecular identifiers for immune sequencing clone quantification (dated by TCRdb to the late 2010s). For the wider study: In a replicate experiment, RNA from around 20,000 or 100,000 naive CD8 T cells was split into five aliquots, four of which were sequenced. This methods study used CD8 T cells to benchmark TCR RNA copy counting and molecular-identifier clustering-based TCR repertoire sequencing (MIDCIRS). General study outcomes and caveats: Even against a background of 750,000 to 1,000,000 naive CD8 T cells, spiked-in Jurkat TCR RNA amounting to a single cell's worth was reported to be detectable. In CMV-specific effector cells, clones with more than 20 RNA copies contained over 98% of molecules, whereas in naive cells such clones contained under 1% of molecules. When barcode sub-clustering was left out, chimeric consensus sequences inflated TCR diversity, with chimeras reaching as high as 47%. Modeling estimated 3 to 3.5 recovered TCR RNA copies per cell, compared with about ten by digital PCR, which implies roughly 30% capture efficiency. Naive libraries contained spiked-in Jurkat TCR RNA (approximately nine copies' worth), which is not part of the donor repertoire. Highly expanded clone sizes could be underestimated because identical TCR molecules may share a barcode.

This clonotype was seen a few times. This clone's antigen is unknown. It has no much larger one-base neighbor in the sample; base qualities were not kept. The library came from PCR. Sequencing used an Illumina HiSeq 4000. Bulk TCR libraries were made following a previously described method, with the TCR primers given in Table S5. Purification of total RNA was performed with the Qiagen AllPrep DNA/RNA kit. Before analysis, reads from multiple sequencing runs of the same library were pooled. The original pipeline was this. Reads were retained only if the reads had an exact TCR constant sequence, and the retained reads were trimmed to 150 nt and grouped according to their 12-nt molecular barcodes. Reads in each barcode group were sub-clustered using a 15% Levenshtein threshold, and a quality-weighted consensus sequence was built for each RNA molecule. Non-functional sequences were excluded, and lower-count sequences lying one edit away from another sequence were also excluded. Barcode sub-clusters with fewer than 20% of the maximum read count were removed, based on fitting two negative binomial distributions. TCRdb passed the public sequencing reads through fastp at Q25 and MiXCR, retaining productive beta sequences. When rows share a CDR3 protein, they turn into one entry using the most common DNA and genes. TCRdb, not the original authors, processed these V and J calls. A total of 300,000 to 350,000 distinct CDR3 sequences appear in this sample, around a fifth of them only once. The top ten clones comprise under 0.95% of the sample.

Libraries of naive CD8 T cells were generated from about 21,000 to 970,000 sorted cells, with 10%, 30% or 50% of the purified RNA used. Naive CD8 T cells, defined as CD8+CD4-CCR7+CD45RA+, were FACS-sorted into RLT Plus buffer on a BD FACSAria II. Ten to eleven TCR copies' worth of Jurkat RNA were spiked into roughly 17,000-1,100,000 naive CD8 T cell samples to test detection sensitivity. CD8 T cells were enriched with RosetteSep CD8+ T Cell Enrichment Cocktail and Ficoll-Paque, followed by ACK red cell lysis. V and J are truncated by 5 bases and 2 bases respectively, leaving an intervening sequence of 10 bases. CDR1 MNHEY and CDR2 SMNVEV are derived from the germline V gene (reference sequence). The CDR3 sequence holds 13 residues, the cysteine and phenylalanine included. CDR3 DNA only is kept here, 39 bases in frame from base 1.

The V gene is TRBV27 and the J gene is TRBJ2-7; the D gene is possibly TRBD2, with 6 bases matching. The receptor comes from a human donor in good health. Some libraries in this study had Jurkat cell RNA spiked in. Sequencing used naive CD8+ T cells from blood, with Jurkat cell RNA spiked in. This sample's cell subset or site label indicates: FACS-sorted CD8+CD4-CCR7+CD45RA+ naive T cells. For the CDR3, the sequence is CASSIAETYEQYF. The sequenced DNA: TGTGCCAGCAGTATAGCGGAGACCTACGAGCAGTACTTC.